The TCR beta chain described here comes from a study of T cell responses to AZD1222 COVID-19 vaccine. Germline V gives CDR1 GTSNPN, CDR2 SVGIG (reference sequence). The CDR3 length is 12 residues. The V end was cut by 1 base, the J end by 6 bases, with 10 bases between. Profiled with immunoSEQ multiplex PCR; TCRdb holds only in-frame clones, not every one. The repertoire includes approximately 70,000 clones, around 84% of them detected once, and approximately 9.8% sits in the top ten. Here the sequenced sample was peripheral blood, taken on day 0 of AZD1222 vaccination. This clonotype was sampled from an adult in good health. This chain uses TRBV30 with TRBJ2-7; weak D call: TRBD1 (5 bases). In DNA, the CDR3 is TGTGCCTGGAGTGCAGGGCCTCGCGAGCAGTACTTC. Its translation: CAWSAGPREQYF.